This is a list of T cell receptor beta chains from one sample in a study of vaccination and CD4 T cells after COVID-19. These receptors have no identified antigens. Each CDR3 protein gets one entry after TCRdb re-called the PCR reads with MiXCR. The repertoire holds 10,000 to 15,000 distinct CDR3 sequences, with 55% to 65% as singletons. The specimen sequenced was CD4+ T cells from blood, cultured in vitro. The receptors shown here come from a human donor who had recovered from COVID-19. Each CDR3 is given without its conserved first and last residue.

>TRBJ1-2|TRBV7-9
ASSLSGTGGLLNYGYT
>TRBJ1-5|TRBV15
ATSRSNNGQPQH
>TRBJ1-5|TRBV7-8
ASQQGTYQPQH
>TRBJ1-5|TRBV29-1
SVEGQANQPQH
>TRBJ2-1|TRBV20-1
SAREASGRGDEQF
>TRBJ2-7|TRBV2
ASSGLAGGTYEQY
>TRBJ1-1|TRBV20-1
SAAVSNGMNTEAF
>TRBJ2-7|TRBV6-2/TRBV6-3
ASSFPGPNPGEQY
>TRBJ2-1|TRBV20-1
SAWTSGRPYNEQF
>TRBJ2-1|TRBV6-5
ASSYSAGLYNEQF
>TRBJ2-3|TRBV6-1
ASRRRTVNTDTQY
>TRBJ2-1|TRBV20-1
SARDRGTSRNNEQF
>TRBJ2-3|TRBV24-1
ATSDEASGGPDTQY
>TRBJ1-5|TRBV19
ASNSATNQPQH
>TRBJ2-2|TRBV11-3
ASSTRPDTGELF
>TRBJ1-5|TRBV10-3
AISESPNQPQH
>TRBJ1-1|TRBV5-1
ASSFSRADLNTEAF
>TRBJ2-2|TRBV6-5
ASSYGTGELF
>TRBJ1-4|TRBV28
ASSFAGSEKLF
>TRBJ2-7|TRBV27
ASRRSPRTGGEQY
>TRBJ2-5|TRBV6-1
ASSPTGDNGETQY
>TRBJ2-3|TRBV2
ASSEPLLDTQY
>TRBJ2-2|TRBV27
ASSAGGGTGELF
>TRBJ2-3|TRBV11-2
ASRQAGGDTQY
>TRBJ1-1|TRBV20-1
SAKRGQMNTEAF
>TRBJ1-2|TRBV5-3
ASSLGAAYGYT
>TRBJ1-1|TRBV20-1
SAQDPTGMNTEAF
>TRBJ1-5|TRBV6-5
ASSYSGSNQPQH
>TRBJ2-5|TRBV11-1
ASSPWARETQY
>TRBJ2-3|TRBV11-2
ASSRAGGSTDTQY
>TRBJ1-5|TRBV19
ASRTDHSNQPQH
>TRBJ1-1|TRBV2
ASTGQGRSMRTEAF
>TRBJ2-7|TRBV7-2
ASSFAQGANYEQY
>TRBJ1-5|TRBV7-9
ASSRDGLAGSNQPQH
>TRBJ2-5|TRBV7-8
ASSRGSQETQY
>TRBJ1-2|TRBV20-1
SARDQASYGYT
>TRBJ1-2|TRBV28
ASSSGSYGYT
>TRBJ1-2|TRBV20-1
SARTDRDGYGYT
>TRBJ2-5|TRBV19
ASSMGETQY
>TRBJ2-3|TRBV7-2
ASSFGLGSTDTQY
>TRBJ2-7|TRBV27
ASSLRTSGGRVYEQY
>TRBJ2-7|TRBV6-2/TRBV6-3
ASSYSSNGYEQY
>TRBJ2-1|TRBV15
ATSRDQLGSPDNEQF
>TRBJ1-2|TRBV10-1
ASSDGVYGYT
>TRBJ1-1|TRBV11-1
ASSFLGVVGTEAF
>TRBJ2-7|TRBV6-5
ASSLATGDTYEQY
>TRBJ2-2|TRBV7-2
ASSRDSNTGELF
>TRBJ2-2|TRBV29-1
SVGRMNTGELF
>TRBJ1-6|TRBV20-1
SARDMRDPYSPLH
>TRBJ2-2|TRBV6-1
ASEQPGLLNTGELF